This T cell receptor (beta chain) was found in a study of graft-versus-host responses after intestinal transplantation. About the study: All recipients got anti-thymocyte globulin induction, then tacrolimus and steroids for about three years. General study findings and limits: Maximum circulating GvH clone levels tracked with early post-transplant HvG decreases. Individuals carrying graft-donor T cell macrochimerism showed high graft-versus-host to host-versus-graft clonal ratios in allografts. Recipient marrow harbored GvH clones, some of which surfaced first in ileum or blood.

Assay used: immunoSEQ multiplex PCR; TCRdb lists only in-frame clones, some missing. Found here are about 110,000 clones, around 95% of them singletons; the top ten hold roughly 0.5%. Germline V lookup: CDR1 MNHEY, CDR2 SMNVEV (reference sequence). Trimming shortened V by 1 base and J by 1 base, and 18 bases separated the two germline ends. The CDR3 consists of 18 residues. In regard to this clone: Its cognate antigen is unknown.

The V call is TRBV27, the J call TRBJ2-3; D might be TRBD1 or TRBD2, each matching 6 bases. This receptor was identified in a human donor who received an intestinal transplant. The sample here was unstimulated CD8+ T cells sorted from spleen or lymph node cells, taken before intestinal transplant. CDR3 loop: CASSLFIVNREGTDTQYF. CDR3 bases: TGTGCCAGCAGTTTATTTATCGTAAACAGGGAGGGCACAGATACGCAGTATTTT.